The clone carrying this T cell receptor (beta chain) came up a few times. Between the trimmed V and J ends, which lost 3 bases and 1 base, there was a span of 10 bases. The length of the CDR3 is 14 residues. The germline V gene encodes CDR1 SGHRS and CDR2 YFSETQ. This sample stems from a study of blood T cell repertoires in COVID-19. Study-level background: Samples came from the United States, Italy and Spain, spanning acute and convalescent COVID-19.

The method was immunoSEQ multiplex PCR; TCRdb's version includes in-frame clones alone and lacks a portion of them. Among approximately 210,000 clones listed, roughly four fifths were seen once. The J gene is TRBJ2-5, the V gene TRBV5-1; a possible D gene is TRBD2 (6 bases). This receptor was obtained from a woman aged 80 or over with COVID-19, enrolled during active disease. The sample comprised peripheral blood. The CDR3 DNA reads TGCGCCAGCAGCTCGGTTAGCGGCCAAGAGACCCAGTACTTC. Amino acid sequence: CASSSVSGQETQYF.